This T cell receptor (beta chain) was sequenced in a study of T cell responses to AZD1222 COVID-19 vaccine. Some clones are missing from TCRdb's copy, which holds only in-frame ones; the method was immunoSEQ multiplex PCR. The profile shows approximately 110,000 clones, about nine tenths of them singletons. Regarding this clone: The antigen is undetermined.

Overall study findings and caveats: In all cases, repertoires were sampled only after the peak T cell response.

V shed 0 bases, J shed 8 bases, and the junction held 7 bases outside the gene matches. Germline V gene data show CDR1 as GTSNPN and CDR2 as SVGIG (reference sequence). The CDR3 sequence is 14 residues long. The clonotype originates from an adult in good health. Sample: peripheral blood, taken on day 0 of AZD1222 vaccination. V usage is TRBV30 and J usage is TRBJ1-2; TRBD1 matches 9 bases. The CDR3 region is CAWSVLPTGGGYTF. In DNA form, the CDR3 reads TGTGCCTGGAGTGTACTCCCCACAGGGGGCGGCTACACCTTC.